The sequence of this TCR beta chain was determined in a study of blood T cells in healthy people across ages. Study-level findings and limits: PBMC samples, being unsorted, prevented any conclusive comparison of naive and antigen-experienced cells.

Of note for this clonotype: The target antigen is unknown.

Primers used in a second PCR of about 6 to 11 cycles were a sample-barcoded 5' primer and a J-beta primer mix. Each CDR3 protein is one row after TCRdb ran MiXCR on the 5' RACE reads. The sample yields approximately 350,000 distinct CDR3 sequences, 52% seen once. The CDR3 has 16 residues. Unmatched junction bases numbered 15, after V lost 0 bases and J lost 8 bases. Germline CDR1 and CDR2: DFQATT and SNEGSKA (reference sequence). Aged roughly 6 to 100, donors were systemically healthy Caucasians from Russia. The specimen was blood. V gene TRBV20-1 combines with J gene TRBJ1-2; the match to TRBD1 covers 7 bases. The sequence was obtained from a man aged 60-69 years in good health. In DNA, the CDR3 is TGCAGTGCTAGAGATGCGGGGCGAGGGGACAGAAAAGGCTACACCTTC. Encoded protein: CSARDAGRGDRKGYTF.